This T cell receptor (beta chain) is from a study of vaccination and CD4 T cells after COVID-19. Study in general: From HCoV-229E, HCoV-OC43, HCoV-NL63 and SARS-CoV-2, overlapping spike peptides were used to stimulate the cells.

Germline CDR1 reads SNHLY; CDR2 reads FYNNEI. Trimming removed 9 bases from V and 5 bases from J, with 10 bases in between. This CDR3 spans 11 amino acids. In the case of this clonotype: Its cognate antigen is unknown.

This sample's treatment: roughly 10-day PBMC culture with coronavirus spike peptide pools or control peptides (ViraFEST assay). The study sequenced cultured CD4+ T cell DNA using the Oncomine TCR Beta short-read assay. From cultured CD4+ T cells, genomic DNA was extracted. TCRdb re-analysed the PCR reads in MiXCR, keeping a single row per CDR3 protein. The sample records approximately 12,000 distinct CDR3 sequences, 60% being singletons. The J gene is TRBJ2-5, the V gene TRBV2, with unresolved D. The sequencing sample was made of CD4+ T cells from blood, cultured in vitro. This clonotype was sampled from a human donor who had recovered from COVID-19. The CDR3 is CARNRQETQYF. The CDR3 coding sequence is TGTGCCAGAAATAGGCAGGAGACCCAGTACTTC.